These 23 T cell receptor beta chains were all obtained from the same sample, sequenced in a study of early T cells in non-severe SARS-CoV-2 infection. A single record per CDR3 protein comes from TCRdb applying MiXCR to the 5' RACE reads. Counted here are about 130,000 distinct CDR3 sequences, about 15% occurring once; the ten biggest clones make up 21%. Sequenced material: whole blood. Receptor source: an adult who was a healthcare worker with PCR-confirmed SARS-CoV-2 infection or an uninfected control (not recorded which).

J is TRBJ2-7 and V is TRBV18; 7 positions match TRBD1. Germline V gene data show CDR1 as KGHSH and CDR2 as LQKENI. V lost 3 bases and J lost 3; bases outside the gene matches: 5. This CDR3 is 14 amino acids long. Written as DNA, the CDR3 is TGTGCCAGCTCACCCAGGACAGGCAACTACGAGCAGTACTTC. It yields the protein CASSPRTGNYEQYF.

This sequence joins TRBV3-1 and TRBJ2-5; D unresolved. CDR1 and CDR2 from the germline V gene are LGHDT and YNNKEL (reference sequence). Trimming removed 3 bases from V and 8 bases from J, with 7 bases in between. The length of the CDR3 is 11 residues. CDR3 loop: CASSHAGTQYF. CDR3 coding DNA: TGTGCCAGCAGCCACGCTGGTACCCAGTACTTC.

This clonotype has more than one count but fewer than ten. The gene calls are TRBV6-6 and TRBJ1-4; no clear D. Germline CDR1 and CDR2: MNHNY and SVGAGI (reference sequence). V was shortened by 5 bases and J by 5 bases, with 9 bases between the two germline ends. The CDR3 sequence is 13 residues long. CDR3 in DNA: TGTGCCAGCAGTGCCTTACAGAATGAAAAACTGTTTTTT. Protein: CASSALQNEKLFF.

This clonotype was seen more than once but under ten times. This chain joins TRBV9 and TRBJ1-2; 7 bases are a match to TRBD1. The CDR3 is 14 residues long. CDR1 is SGDLS, CDR2 YYNGEE, per germline. Trimming at V came to 4 bases and at J to 2 bases, leaving 5 bases not matched to a gene. The CDR3: CASSPQTGNYGYTF. The DNA of the CDR3 is TGTGCCAGCAGCCCCCAGACAGGGAACTATGGCTACACCTTC.

This clonotype appeared many times. J is TRBJ1-5 and V is TRBV5-1; TRBD1 matches 7 bases. CDR1 is SGHRS, CDR2 YFSETQ, per germline. The CDR3 is 15 residues long. V was clipped by 0 bases and J by 7 bases; unmatched bases: 7. The CDR3 region has the DNA TGCGCCAGCAGCTTGGGTGACAGGGTGAACCAGCCCCAGCATTTT. Its protein is CASSLGDRVNQPQHF.

This clonotype was seen a handful of times. J is TRBJ2-3 and V is TRBV19; D is unclear. This CDR3 has 18 residues. Germline V gene data show CDR1 as LNHDA and CDR2 as SQIVND (reference sequence). The V end was cut by 3 bases, the J end by 1 base, with 20 bases between. CDR3: CASSMSLILPSRTDTQYF. The CDR3, as DNA: TGTGCCAGTAGTATGAGCCTCATTTTACCTTCGCGCACAGATACGCAGTATTTT.

Only a few counts were recorded for this clonotype. J is TRBJ1-6 and V is TRBV18, with D possibly matching TRBD1 (6 bases). The CDR3 is 17 residues long. Germline CDR1 reads KGHSH; CDR2 reads LQKENI. V dropped 3 bases and J dropped 0 bases, with 12 bases sitting between them. CDR3 residues: CASSPGDTNSYNSPLHF. The CDR3 nucleotides read TGTGCCAGCTCACCTGGGGACACCAACTCCTATAATTCACCCCTCCACTTT.

This chain joins TRBV20-1 and TRBJ2-1; TRBD2 is a possible D gene (6 bases). The V and J ends lost 0 bases and 1 base respectively, with 13 bases between them. Germline-derived CDR1 and CDR2 are DFQATT and SNEGSKA (reference sequence). This CDR3 is built from 16 residues. CDR3 sequence (DNA): TGCAGTGCTAGAGATCCAGCGGGCGTTTCCTACAATGAGCAGTTCTTC. This sequence encodes CSARDPAGVSYNEQFF.

The chain couples TRBV5-1 to TRBJ2-7; D unclear. Trimming stripped 0 bases from V and 6 bases from J, with 13 bases between. CDR3 length: 14 amino acids. Looked up from germline, CDR1 is SGHRS and CDR2 is YFSETQ. The CDR3 spells CASSLVAPPREQYF. CDR3 sequence (DNA): TGCGCCAGCAGCTTGGTGGCCCCGCCCCGCGAGCAGTACTTC. Full variable domain (remainder filled in from reference TRBV5-1 and TRBJ2-7): KAGVTQTPRYLIKTRGQQVTLSCSPISGHRSVSWYQQTPGQGLQFLFEYFSETQRNKGNFPGRFSGRQFSNSRSEMNVSTLELGDSALYLCASSLVAPPREQYFGPGTRLTVT.

This clonotype was seen a handful of times. V and J are TRBV6-2 or TRBV6-3 and TRBJ1-5; 7 bases map to TRBD1. Germline V gene lookup returns CDR1 MNHEY and CDR2 SVGEGT. The CDR3 runs 15 residues. Trimming took 8 bases from V and 7 from J; bases not matched to a gene: 14. The CDR3 here is CASDRGQAFLQPQHF. The DNA for the CDR3 is TGTGCCAGCGATAGAGGACAGGCATTCTTACAGCCCCAGCATTTT.

This clonotype was seen many times. The V call is TRBV29-1, the J call TRBJ2-7; 8 nucleotides match TRBD1. Germline-derived CDR1 and CDR2 are SQVTM and ANQGSEA. The length of the CDR3 is 13 residues. The junction had 10 bases not matched to a gene; V was cut back by 6 bases and J by 6 bases. In nucleotides, the CDR3 is TGCAGCGTGGTCGGGACAGGAGGTCTCGAGCAGTACTTC. Protein product: CSVVGTGGLEQYF.

The rearrangement uses TRBV29-1 and TRBJ2-3; maybe TRBD2 (5 bases). The germline V and J ends were trimmed by 2 bases and 6 bases, with 9 bases remaining between them. The CDR3 is 12 amino acids. The germline V gene encodes CDR1 SQVTM and CDR2 ANQGSEA. The chain's CDR3 is CSVESEGDTQYF. The CDR3 region has the DNA TGCAGCGTTGAAAGTGAGGGTGATACGCAGTATTTT.

This clonotype appeared a few times. V and J are TRBV29-1 and TRBJ2-6; D is uncertain. V was trimmed by 4 bases and J by 0 bases, leaving 10 bases between them. CDR1 and CDR2 from the germline V gene are SQVTM and ANQGSEA. The CDR3 extends over 15 amino acids. The CDR3: CSVAALSSGANVLTF. The CDR3 DNA sequence: TGCAGCGTTGCAGCTCTTTCCTCTGGGGCCAACGTCCTGACTTTC.

This clonotype showed up just a few times. The rearrangement uses TRBV12-3 or TRBV12-4 and TRBJ2-7; D perhaps matches TRBD1 (5 bases). Trimming cost V 3 bases and J 0 bases, with 9 bases left between them. The CDR3 length is 14 residues. The CDR3 sequence: CASSFSRDSYEQYF. CDR3 sequence (DNA): TGTGCCAGCAGTTTCTCCAGGGACTCCTACGAGCAGTACTTC.

This clonotype has more than one count but fewer than ten. The rearrangement joins TRBV6-2 or TRBV6-3 to TRBJ1-1; 8 bases are shared with TRBD1. The CDR3 loop spans 16 amino acids. The germline gives CDR1 MNHEY, CDR2 SVGEGT. V was clipped by 0 bases and J by 4 bases; unmatched bases: 7. CDR3: CASSYSPDRGGTEAFF. The CDR3 DNA follows: TGTGCCAGCAGTTACTCCCCCGACAGGGGAGGCACTGAAGCTTTCTTT.

The chain couples TRBV30 to TRBJ2-7; no reliable D call. CDR3 length equals 12 residues. Trimming left V 5 bases short and J 2 bases short, with 10 bases between. Germline CDR1 is GTSNPN and CDR2 is SVGIG (reference sequence). The CDR3 DNA reads TGTGCCTGGGGTGGCCCGCCCTACGAGCAGTACTTC. Its translation: CAWGGPPYEQYF.

The rearrangement joins TRBV20-1 to TRBJ2-7; 8 bases line up with TRBD2. Per germline, CDR1 DFQATT and CDR2 SNEGSKA (reference sequence). The CDR3 is 14 amino acids. Unmatched junction bases numbered 10, after V lost 5 bases and J lost 4 bases. The CDR3 DNA is TGCAGTGCTGTCTCCCCCGGGACTAGTTACGAGCAGTACTTC. Its protein product is CSAVSPGTSYEQYF.

The chain carries TRBV28 and TRBJ1-2, with 8 bases identical to TRBD1. J was trimmed by 4 bases and V by 5 bases; bases with no gene match: 9. This CDR3 is 15 amino acids long. Germline V gene sequence: CDR1 MDHEN, CDR2 SYDVKM. The CDR3 protein is CASSIAGQGVYGYTF. DNA for the CDR3: TGTGCCAGCAGTATCGCCGGACAGGGAGTCTATGGCTACACCTTC.

This clonotype was observed a handful of times. The CDR3: CASSYALGNTGELFF. CDR3 bases: TGTGCCAGCAGTTACGCCTTGGGTAACACCGGGGAGCTGTTTTTT. The chain couples TRBV6-5 to TRBJ2-2; D unresolved. V gave up 2 bases and J gave up 2 bases, with 9 bases separating them. The CDR3 is 15 amino acids. In germline, CDR1 is MNHEY, CDR2 SVGAGI.

Ten or more counts support this clonotype. This chain uses TRBV4-1 with TRBJ2-5; D not certain. The CDR3 runs to 17 residues. The germline gives CDR1 MGHRA, CDR2 YSYEKL. Trimming removed 1 base at V and 0 bases at J, with 15 bases between. DNA for the CDR3: TGCGCCAGCAGCCAAGGGGTTGGCACCGAGGACCAAGAGACCCAGTACTTC. Protein product: CASSQGVGTEDQETQYF.

This clonotype was recorded a few times. The chain uses TRBV5-1 and TRBJ2-7, with D perhaps matching TRBD2 (6 bases). V was clipped by 4 bases and J by 2 bases, with 13 bases between them. Per germline, CDR1 SGHRS and CDR2 YFSETQ. The CDR3 runs 14 residues. In nucleotides, the CDR3 is TGCGCCAGCAGCCGGACGGGACTGACCTACGAGCAGTACTTC. Protein product: CASSRTGLTYEQYF.

The chain uses TRBV27 and TRBJ2-3; D possibly matches TRBD1 or TRBD2 (6 bases each). This CDR3 has 14 amino acids. Trimming left V 7 bases short and J 6 bases short, with 17 bases between. Germline CDR1 and CDR2: MNHEY and SMNVEV (reference sequence). CDR3 coding DNA: TGTGCCAGCAAGAACCAGGGGAGGTTTGATACGCAGTATTTT. The encoded protein is CASKNQGRFDTQYF.

The CDR3 here is CASRVRDNQPQHF. The DNA for the CDR3 is TGTGCCAGCAGAGTGAGAGACAATCAGCCCCAGCATTTT. The chain uses TRBV6-6 and TRBJ1-5, with D unclear. Germline V gives CDR1 MNHNY, CDR2 SVGAGI (reference sequence). V was clipped by 6 bases and J by 3 bases, with 9 bases between them. CDR3 length: 13 residues.